This is a list of T cell receptor beta chains from one sample in a study of CD8 T cells in Susac syndrome. Each CDR3 protein gets one entry after TCRdb re-called the immunoSEQ multiplex PCR reads with MiXCR. In the table there are 150,000 to 200,000 distinct CDR3 sequences, approximately 93% of which are singletons. The sequencing sample was made of CD4+ T cells from PBMCs. These receptors came from a human donor with multiple sclerosis. Both conserved end residues are part of each CDR3. Fields, in order: V gene, D gene, J gene, CDR3 DNA, CDR3 protein. D genes are given only for firm matches.

TRBV3-1	NA	TRBJ2-2	TGTGCCAGCAGCCACTCAAAGCTCGTGACCGGGGAGCTGTTTTTT	CASSHSKLVTGELFF
TRBV7-2	NA	TRBJ2-1	TGTGCCAGCACCTCCCAACCGGCTAACAATGAGCAGTTCTTC	CASTSQPANNEQFF
TRBV20-1	NA	TRBJ2-2	TGCAGTGCTAGTCGGGCAGACACCGGGGAGCTGTTTTTT	CSASRADTGELFF
TRBV13	TRBD1	TRBJ1-4	TGTGCCAGCAGCTCGTGGGGGACAGCAGCAACTAATGAAAAACTGTTTTTT	CASSSWGTAATNEKLFF
TRBV2	NA	TRBJ2-7	TGTGCCAGCAGGGGGCCGGACGAGCAGTACTTC	CASRGPDEQYF
TRBV12-3/TRBV12-4	TRBD1	TRBJ2-3	TGTGCCAGCAGTTGGGACAGGCCAGATACGCAGTATTTT	CASSWDRPDTQYF
TRBV29-1	NA	TRBJ2-3	TGCAGCGTTGAAGATGGCAGCACAGATACGCAGTATTTT	CSVEDGSTDTQYF
TRBV4-1	NA	TRBJ2-3	TGCGCCAGCAGCCAAGATTGGCTAGCGTCTAGCACAGATACGCAGTATTTT	CASSQDWLASSTDTQYF
TRBV20-1	NA	TRBJ2-1	TGCAGTGCTAGTAACCGGGGGAGCTCCTACAATGAGCAGTTCTTC	CSASNRGSSYNEQFF
TRBV4-2	NA	TRBJ2-7	TGTGCCAGCAGCCAAGATTATAAGACTACCACGGGCTACGAGCAGTACTTC	CASSQDYKTTTGYEQYF
TRBV27	NA	TRBJ1-5	TGTGCCAGCAGTCCCAGAGGCAATCAGCCCCAGCATTTT	CASSPRGNQPQHF
TRBV27	TRBD1	TRBJ2-2	TGTGCCAGCAGCTTCAGGACAGGGCGAGCCGGGGAGCTGTTTTTT	CASSFRTGRAGELFF
TRBV6-1	NA	TRBJ1-1	TGTGCCAGCAGTCGGGACACCACTGAAGCTTTCTTT	CASSRDTTEAFF
TRBV12-3/TRBV12-4	NA	TRBJ1-2	TGTGCCAGCAGTTTTCTCAGGGGTGGCTACACCTTC	CASSFLRGGYTF
TRBV29-1	NA	TRBJ2-3	TGCAGCGTGCGGAGGGGGACTGGGACAGATACGCAGTATTTT	CSVRRGTGTDTQYF